These T cell receptor beta chains were read from a single sample in a study of blood T cell repertoires in COVID-19. Sequencing was performed with immunoSEQ multiplex PCR; in TCRdb, only in-frame clones are kept and a portion is missing. The table has 500,000 to 600,000 clones, 85% to 90% seen once; the top ten hold roughly 7.3%. Sequencing was carried out using peripheral blood. The receptors shown here come from a woman in her 50s with COVID-19, enrolled during active disease. Both conserved end residues are part of each CDR3. D genes are given only for firm matches. A clone size is listed for some rows: how often the clone was seen (once, few, many), or a class if it is expanded.

CDR3 DNA: TGTGCCAGTAGTCTCCGGACAGGGAGCACTAATGAAAAACTGTTTTTT; CDR3 protein: CASSLRTGSTNEKLFF; J gene: TRBJ1-4; clone size: .; D gene: TRBD1; V gene: TRBV19
CDR3 DNA: TGTGCCTGGATCCCGAGCCCCGCTGAAGCTTTCTTT; CDR3 protein: CAWIPSPAEAFF; J gene: TRBJ1-1; clone size: .; D gene: .; V gene: TRBV30
CDR3 DNA: TGTGCCAGCAGCGTAGTTGCGGAGAACACTGAAGCTTTCTTT; CDR3 protein: CASSVVAENTEAFF; J gene: TRBJ1-1; clone size: .; D gene: .; V gene: TRBV9
CDR3 DNA: TGTGCCATCAGTGAGTCTGGAAGCGGGGTATACAATGAGCAGTTCTTC; CDR3 protein: CAISESGSGVYNEQFF; J gene: TRBJ2-1; clone size: once; D gene: TRBD2; V gene: TRBV10-3
CDR3 DNA: TGTGCCAGCAGTTACCTTACCTACGAGCAGTACTTC; CDR3 protein: CASSYLTYEQYF; J gene: TRBJ2-7; clone size: .; D gene: .; V gene: TRBV6-6
CDR3 DNA: TGTGCCTGGAGTGTAACAGGGGGCAGTGGCTACACCTTC; CDR3 protein: CAWSVTGGSGYTF; J gene: TRBJ1-2; clone size: few; D gene: TRBD1; V gene: TRBV30
CDR3 DNA: TGTGCCAGTAGGACCTCCGGGACAGGGGGCGAGCCCCAGCATTTT; CDR3 protein: CASRTSGTGGEPQHF; J gene: TRBJ1-5; clone size: .; D gene: TRBD1; V gene: TRBV19
CDR3 DNA: TGTGCCAGCAGTTTAGGAGGGGTTAATGAAAAACTGTTTTTT; CDR3 protein: CASSLGGVNEKLFF; J gene: TRBJ1-4; clone size: .; D gene: .; V gene: TRBV27
CDR3 DNA: TGTGCCAGCAGCTTCCGGTTACGATCTGGGGCCAACGTCCTGACTTTC; CDR3 protein: CASSFRLRSGANVLTF; J gene: TRBJ2-6; clone size: .; D gene: .; V gene: TRBV5-5
CDR3 DNA: TGTGCCAGCAGCGTTGAGTGTGAAAAACTGTTTTTT; CDR3 protein: CASSVECEKLFF; J gene: TRBJ1-4; clone size: .; D gene: .; V gene: TRBV9
CDR3 DNA: TGTGCCTGGAGTGCTGGTAGCGGGGGGCTCAGCACAGATACGCAGTATTTT; CDR3 protein: CAWSAGSGGLSTDTQYF; J gene: TRBJ2-3; clone size: .; D gene: TRBD2; V gene: TRBV30
CDR3 DNA: TGTGCCAGCAGCGTCGGGACTAGCGGTTTTACCACAGATACGCAGTATTTT; CDR3 protein: CASSVGTSGFTTDTQYF; J gene: TRBJ2-3; clone size: .; D gene: TRBD2; V gene: TRBV9
CDR3 DNA: TGCGCCAGCAGCCCGGGGGGGAGGAACACTGAAGCTTTCTTT; CDR3 protein: CASSPGGRNTEAFF; J gene: TRBJ1-1; clone size: .; D gene: .; V gene: TRBV5-1
CDR3 DNA: TGTGCCAGCAGTTTCGGGAGGGTTGGCTACACCTTC; CDR3 protein: CASSFGRVGYTF; J gene: TRBJ1-2; clone size: few; D gene: .; V gene: TRBV12-3/TRBV12-4
CDR3 DNA: TGTGCCAGCTCAACTATACAGGGCAAGGATTCACCCCTCCACTTT; CDR3 protein: CASSTIQGKDSPLHF; J gene: TRBJ1-6; clone size: .; D gene: .; V gene: TRBV18
CDR3 DNA: TGTGCCACCAGTGATACTAGCGGGGGGTTCAATAGAGATACGCAGTATTTT; CDR3 protein: CATSDTSGGFNRDTQYF; J gene: TRBJ2-3; clone size: .; D gene: TRBD2; V gene: TRBV24-1
CDR3 DNA: TGTGCCAGCAGCTTAGATCCGGTAGAGACCCAGTACTTC; CDR3 protein: CASSLDPVETQYF; J gene: TRBJ2-5; clone size: .; D gene: .; V gene: TRBV11-2
CDR3 DNA: TGTGCTAGTGGTTTGGAACAGGGGGGGTCTTCACCCCTCCACTTT; CDR3 protein: CASGLEQGGSSPLHF; J gene: TRBJ1-6; clone size: .; D gene: TRBD1; V gene: TRBV12-5
CDR3 DNA: TGCGCCAGCAGCTTGAGGCGAGAGACAGGGTTTTTCTACGAGCAGTACTTC; CDR3 protein: CASSLRRETGFFYEQYF; J gene: TRBJ2-7; clone size: .; D gene: TRBD1; V gene: TRBV5-1
CDR3 DNA: TGTGCCAGCAGCGAGAGGGGAGGCACTGAAGCTTTCTTT; CDR3 protein: CASSERGGTEAFF; J gene: TRBJ1-1; clone size: .; D gene: .; V gene: TRBV9
CDR3 DNA: TGTGCCAGCAGCAAGCGGGACAGGCTGAACACTGAAGCTTTCTTT; CDR3 protein: CASSKRDRLNTEAFF; J gene: TRBJ1-1; clone size: .; D gene: TRBD1; V gene: TRBV5-4
CDR3 DNA: TGTGCCAGCAGCCTGTCCGGGACAGGAGGTCGTTCACCCCTCCACTTT; CDR3 protein: CASSLSGTGGRSPLHF; J gene: TRBJ1-6; clone size: once; D gene: TRBD1; V gene: TRBV7-2
CDR3 DNA: TGTGCCAGTAGTATAGATGTTGCGGGCGCTGAAGCTTTCTTT; CDR3 protein: CASSIDVAGAEAFF; J gene: TRBJ1-1; clone size: few; D gene: .; V gene: TRBV19
CDR3 DNA: TGTGCCAGCAGCTTAATTCAGGGGTGGGCCTACGAGCAGTACTTC; CDR3 protein: CASSLIQGWAYEQYF; J gene: TRBJ2-7; clone size: .; D gene: .; V gene: TRBV11-2
CDR3 DNA: TGTGCCAGTACTTCTACTCTAGGGGCCTCCTCCAATCAGCCCCAGCATTTT; CDR3 protein: CASTSTLGASSNQPQHF; J gene: TRBJ1-5; clone size: .; D gene: .; V gene: TRBV19
CDR3 DNA: TGTGCCAGTAGGTGGCAGGGAATAGACTCACCCCTCCACTTT; CDR3 protein: CASRWQGIDSPLHF; J gene: TRBJ1-6; clone size: .; D gene: .; V gene: TRBV19
CDR3 DNA: TGTGCCAGTAGTATCATCCTAGCGGATACGCAGTATTTT; CDR3 protein: CASSIILADTQYF; J gene: TRBJ2-3; clone size: .; D gene: .; V gene: TRBV19
CDR3 DNA: TGTGCCAGCAGTGAAGGCGGACTCAATGAAAAACTGTTTTTT; CDR3 protein: CASSEGGLNEKLFF; J gene: TRBJ1-4; clone size: .; D gene: .; V gene: TRBV2
CDR3 DNA: TGTGCCAGCAGCTTGGTTCCCGGGACAGGGTATGGCTACACCTTC; CDR3 protein: CASSLVPGTGYGYTF; J gene: TRBJ1-2; clone size: .; D gene: TRBD1; V gene: TRBV5-6
CDR3 DNA: TGTGCCAGCAGTCCATCCGTTTATGTTACGGTGGAGCTGTTTTTT; CDR3 protein: CASSPSVYVTVELFF; J gene: TRBJ2-2; clone size: .; D gene: .; V gene: TRBV6-5
CDR3 DNA: TGTGCCAGCAGCTTGAATCGGGACAGAACTAAATCTAATGAAAAACTGTTTTTT; CDR3 protein: CASSLNRDRTKSNEKLFF; J gene: TRBJ1-4; clone size: .; D gene: TRBD1; V gene: TRBV7-3
CDR3 DNA: TGTGCCAGCAGATTTCCGGGACAGGGGGGCTACACCTTC; CDR3 protein: CASRFPGQGGYTF; J gene: TRBJ1-2; clone size: .; D gene: TRBD1; V gene: TRBV6-6
CDR3 DNA: TGTGCCTGGAGTAGGGGCCCTGGAAACACCATATATTTT; CDR3 protein: CAWSRGPGNTIYF; J gene: TRBJ1-3; clone size: .; D gene: .; V gene: TRBV30
CDR3 DNA: TGTGCCAGCAGCAGCGCGGGGGGGATAATTAACACTGAAGCTTTCTTT; CDR3 protein: CASSSAGGIINTEAFF; J gene: TRBJ1-1; clone size: .; D gene: .; V gene: TRBV9
CDR3 DNA: TGCGCCAGAAGCGGACAGGGGAACACTGAAGCTTTCTTT; CDR3 protein: CARSGQGNTEAFF; J gene: TRBJ1-1; clone size: once; D gene: TRBD1; V gene: TRBV5-1
CDR3 DNA: TGCAGCGTTCTTTCACCAGGGGTCTACGAGCAGTACTTC; CDR3 protein: CSVLSPGVYEQYF; J gene: TRBJ2-7; clone size: .; D gene: .; V gene: TRBV29-1
CDR3 DNA: TGTGCCTGTACCAACAGGGAAACTGAAGCTTTCTTT; CDR3 protein: CACTNRETEAFF; J gene: TRBJ1-1; clone size: .; D gene: .; V gene: TRBV30
CDR3 DNA: TGTGCCAGCAGCTCACCGACAGGGCAGGGCTATGGCTACACCTTC; CDR3 protein: CASSSPTGQGYGYTF; J gene: TRBJ1-2; clone size: .; D gene: TRBD1; V gene: TRBV7-2
CDR3 DNA: TGTGCCAGTAGTATACAGGCCCCCAGCAATCAGCCCCAGCATTTT; CDR3 protein: CASSIQAPSNQPQHF; J gene: TRBJ1-5; clone size: few; D gene: .; V gene: TRBV19
CDR3 DNA: TGTGCCAGCAGCCCAAAGCGGGGGGGTCGCAATGAGCAGTTCTTC; CDR3 protein: CASSPKRGGRNEQFF; J gene: TRBJ2-1; clone size: .; D gene: TRBD2; V gene: TRBV13
CDR3 DNA: TGTGCCACCAGTGATTTGCGGGGGGGCCGGAACACCGGGGAGCTGTTTTTT; CDR3 protein: CATSDLRGGRNTGELFF; J gene: TRBJ2-2; clone size: .; D gene: TRBD2; V gene: TRBV24-1
CDR3 DNA: TGTGCCAGCAGCTTGGCGGTGGGCAGTGAAGCTTTCTTT; CDR3 protein: CASSLAVGSEAFF; J gene: TRBJ1-1; clone size: .; D gene: .; V gene: TRBV5-4
CDR3 DNA: TGTGCCAGTAAAGATCGTGAGGTGAACTATGGCTACACCTTC; CDR3 protein: CASKDREVNYGYTF; J gene: TRBJ1-2; clone size: .; D gene: .; V gene: TRBV19
CDR3 DNA: TGTGCCAGCAGCTTAAGTCCCGGGACTAGATTGTCGCAGTATTTT; CDR3 protein: CASSLSPGTRLSQYF; J gene: TRBJ2-3; clone size: .; D gene: TRBD2; V gene: TRBV5-6
CDR3 DNA: TGCGCCAGCAGCTTGCGGCCAGGGGCCTACGAGCAGTACTTC; CDR3 protein: CASSLRPGAYEQYF; J gene: TRBJ2-7; clone size: .; D gene: .; V gene: TRBV5-1
CDR3 DNA: TGTGCCAGCACCGCCGGGAGTCCTGAAGCTTTCTTT; CDR3 protein: CASTAGSPEAFF; J gene: TRBJ1-1; clone size: .; D gene: .; V gene: TRBV12-3/TRBV12-4
CDR3 DNA: TGCGCCAGCAGCCAATATGGGGGGACCACTGAAGCTTTCTTT; CDR3 protein: CASSQYGGTTEAFF; J gene: TRBJ1-1; clone size: .; D gene: .; V gene: TRBV4-1
CDR3 DNA: TGTGCCAGCAGTTATGACAGGGGTTATGGCTACACCTTC; CDR3 protein: CASSYDRGYGYTF; J gene: TRBJ1-2; clone size: .; D gene: TRBD1; V gene: TRBV6-6
CDR3 DNA: TGTGCCAGCAGCTCGCGTACAGGGGACCCCACAGATACGCAGTATTTT; CDR3 protein: CASSSRTGDPTDTQYF; J gene: TRBJ2-3; clone size: .; D gene: TRBD1; V gene: TRBV5-4
CDR3 DNA: TGTGCCTGGATCCCGGGACAGGGGCTAGGAAACACCATATATTTT; CDR3 protein: CAWIPGQGLGNTIYF; J gene: TRBJ1-3; clone size: .; D gene: TRBD1; V gene: TRBV30